The 16 T cell receptor beta chains in this list originate from one sample, sequenced in a study of breast tumors, draining lymph nodes, adjacent tissues. TCRdb reprocessed the multiplex PCR reads via MiXCR and lists one record per CDR3 protein. The sample lists about 180,000 distinct CDR3 sequences; 33% were seen once. The lymph nodes were axillary draining lymph nodes from breast cancer patients. The specimen was axillary lymph node tissue. All receptors derive from a female donor with breast cancer. Some clones in this sample may be carry-over from other donors' samples.

This clonotype was seen a few times. The V call is TRBV28, the J call TRBJ2-1; a possible D gene is TRBD1 (5 bases). The V and J ends lost 8 bases and 1 base respectively, with 15 bases between them. The CDR3 contains 15 residues. Germline V CDR1 and CDR2: MDHEN, SYDVKM. The CDR3 reads CASYTPGRSYNEQFF. CDR3 in DNA: TGTGCCAGCTACACCCCAGGGCGGTCCTACAATGAGCAGTTCTTC. Supplemented by reference TRBV28 and TRBJ2-1, the full variable domain reads DVKVTQSSRYLVKRTGEKVFLECVQDMDHENMFWYRQDPGLGLRLIYFSYDVKMKEKGDIPEGYSVSREKKERFSLILESASTNQTSMYLCASYTPGRSYNEQFFGPGTRLTVL.

This clonotype was counted ten times or more. This chain connects TRBV4-3 to TRBJ2-1; tentatively, D is TRBD1 (8 bases). The CDR3 loop spans 17 amino acids. The V gene's germline CDR1 is LGHNA and CDR2 YSLEER. V was cut by 0 bases and J by 4 bases, with 16 bases left in between. CDR3 sequence: CASSQDRGLAVYNEQFF. The CDR3 DNA sequence: TGCGCCAGCAGCCAAGACAGGGGGCTAGCGGTTTACAATGAGCAGTTCTTC.

The chain uses TRBV30 and TRBJ1-1; weak D call: TRBD1 (5 bases). The V gene lost 0 bases and the J gene lost 3 bases, with 5 bases spanning the gap. Germline loops: CDR1 GTSNPN, CDR2 SVGIG (reference sequence). This CDR3 has 12 amino acids. The CDR3 sequence: CAWSVQDTEAFF. CDR3 in DNA: TGTGCCTGGAGTGTACAGGACACTGAAGCTTTCTTT.

Remarks on this clonotype: Germline is not matched at one junction end, which may reflect a read error. Here the CDR3 reads CASSHSTRRSSGNTIYF. The CDR3 nucleotides are TGTGCCAGCAGTCACTCCACACGACGGAGCTCTGGAAACACCATATATTTT. The rearrangement joins TRBV6-5 to TRBJ1-3; no firm D call. Germline V gives CDR1 MNHEY, CDR2 SVGAGI. This CDR3 region has 17 residues.

This clonotype has a count of ten or more. The chain couples TRBV6-1 to TRBJ2-7, with a weak D call TRBD2 (7 bases). This CDR3 has 16 amino acids. V lost 11 bases, J lost 1 base, and 24 bases lay in between. Germline CDR1 reads MNHNS; CDR2 reads SASEGT. CDR3 bases: TGTGCCGGAGGGGGGGGGAGGGCAGTTCCTTCCTACGAGCAGTACTTC. It translates to CAGGGGRAVPSYEQYF.

This clonotype was observed many times. The gene calls are TRBV10-3 and TRBJ2-1; 13 bases are shared with TRBD2. Germline V gives CDR1 ENHRY, CDR2 SYGVKD. The CDR3 runs 15 residues. After removal of 4 bases from V and 7 bases from J, the junction contained 4 bases not matched to a gene. CDR3 DNA: TGTGCCATCAGTGGGACTAGCGGGGGTAGGAATGAGCAGTTCTTC. It encodes CAISGTSGGRNEQFF.

CDR3 nucleotides: TGTGCCAGCAGCCCGGACCGGGCCAGGCGTGGAAATGAGCAGTTCTTC. Its protein is CASSPDRARRGNEQFF. This chain joins TRBV5-5 and TRBJ2-1; D is undetermined. Germline V gene sequence: CDR1 SGHKS, CDR2 YYEKEE (reference sequence). CDR3 length: 16 amino acids. Deletions cut 4 bases from V and 7 bases from J, with 21 bases between.

This clonotype occurred many times. For the CDR3, the DNA is TGTGCCAGCAGCTTAGGGGAACCGGGGACCTCCTACGAGCAGTACTTC. Protein sequence: CASSLGEPGTSYEQYF. The chain employs TRBV7-8 and TRBJ2-7; D is tentatively TRBD1 or TRBD2 (5 bases each). V lost 1 base and J 0 bases, leaving 13 bases between the germline ends. This CDR3 region has 16 residues. The germline CDR1 and CDR2 sequences are SGHVS and FQNEAQ. Supplemented by reference TRBV7-8 and TRBJ2-7, the full variable domain reads GAGVSQSPRYKVAKRGQDVALRCDPISGHVSLFWYQQALGQGPEFLTYFQNEAQLDKSGLPSDRFFAERPEGSVSTLKIQRTQQEDSAVYLCASSLGEPGTSYEQYFGPGTRLTVT.

The rearrangement links TRBV29-1 to TRBJ1-5; 8 bases are shared with TRBD1. The CDR3 length is 13 residues. V dropped 7 bases and J dropped 6; count of bases not matched to a gene: 8. Germline CDR1 and CDR2: SQVTM and ANQGSEA. The CDR3 coding sequence is TGCAGCGCCGACAGGGGAGGCGGTCAGCCCCAGCATTTT. This codes for CSADRGGGQPQHF.

This clonotype was counted at least ten times. V and J are TRBV7-8 and TRBJ2-1; no reliable D call. The CDR3 runs 11 residues. V was cut by 4 bases and J by 8 bases, with 6 bases left in between. Germline loops: CDR1 SGHVS, CDR2 FQNEAQ. CDR3 in amino acids: CASSYFHEQFF. The CDR3 DNA is TGTGCCAGCAGCTATTTTCATGAGCAGTTCTTC.

This clonotype was detected many times. The CDR3: CASSPSGTGANSPLHF. CDR3 sequence (DNA): TGTGCCAGCAGTCCGTCCGGGACAGGGGCCAATTCACCCCTCCACTTT. The J gene is TRBJ1-6, the V gene TRBV9, with 10 bases fitting TRBD1. The CDR3 is made up of 16 amino acids. The germline V gene has CDR1 SGDLS and CDR2 YYNGEE. V lost 5 bases and J lost 7; bases outside the gene matches: 9.

The V gene is TRBV9, the J gene TRBJ2-2; D is perhaps TRBD2 (5 bases). The V end was cut by 6 bases, the J end by 7 bases, with 10 bases between. This CDR3 has 12 residues. Germline V lookup: CDR1 SGDLS, CDR2 YYNGEE. As DNA, the CDR3 is TGTGCCAGCAACACCGAGGGCGGGGAGCTGTTTTTT. This encodes CASNTEGGELFF.

In this sample, this clonotype turned up many times. The rearrangement uses TRBV5-6 and TRBJ1-4; D remains ambiguous. CDR3 size: 16 residues. V lost 4 bases to trimming and J lost 0 bases, with 13 bases between them. Germline loops: CDR1 SGHDT, CDR2 YYEEEE. Here the CDR3 reads CASSPNPGTTNEKLFF. CDR3 DNA sequence: TGTGCCAGCAGCCCAAACCCTGGGACAACTAATGAAAAACTGTTTTTT.

This clonotype occurred a few times. A much more abundant neighbour one base away suggests this may be a read error. This rearrangement joins TRBV6-2 or TRBV6-3 to TRBJ2-1; no definite D call. CDR3 size: 11 residues. The germline V gene has CDR1 MNHEY and CDR2 SVGEGT. V lost 4 bases, J lost 7 bases, and 5 bases lay in between. The CDR3, as DNA: TGTGCCAGCAGTTGCTCGAATGAGCAGTTCTTC. Its translation is CASSCSNEQFF.

This clonotype appeared many times. The chain employs TRBV7-6 and TRBJ1-6; no clear D. V dropped 1 base and J dropped 10 bases, with 8 bases sitting between them. CDR1 and CDR2 (germline): SGHVS, FNYEAQ. The length of the CDR3 is 13 residues. CDR3 sequence (DNA): TGTGCCAGCAGCTTAGGATTCGGGTCACCCCTCCACTTT. Protein: CASSLGFGSPLHF.

J is TRBJ1-2 and V is TRBV4-3; no reliable D call. Trimming took 0 bases from V and 12 from J, leaving 20 bases between them. The CDR3 runs 15 residues. In germline, CDR1 is LGHNA, CDR2 YSLEER. For the CDR3, the DNA is TGCGCCAGCAGCCAAGACCGACCCAGCGGGAGGGCCAACACCTTC. It translates to CASSQDRPSGRANTF.